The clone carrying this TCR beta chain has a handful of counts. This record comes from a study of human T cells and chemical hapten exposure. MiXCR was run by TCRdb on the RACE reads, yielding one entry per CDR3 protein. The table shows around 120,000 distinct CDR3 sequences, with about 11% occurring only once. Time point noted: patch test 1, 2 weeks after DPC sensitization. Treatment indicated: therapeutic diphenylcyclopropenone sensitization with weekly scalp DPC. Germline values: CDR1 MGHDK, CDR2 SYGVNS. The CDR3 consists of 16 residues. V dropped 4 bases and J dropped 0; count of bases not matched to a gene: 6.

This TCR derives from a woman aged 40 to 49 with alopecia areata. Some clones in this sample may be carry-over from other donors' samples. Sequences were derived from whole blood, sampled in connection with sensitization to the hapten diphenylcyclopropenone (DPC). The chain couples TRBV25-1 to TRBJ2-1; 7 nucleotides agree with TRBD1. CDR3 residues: CASSGGTASSYNEQFF. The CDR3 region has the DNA TGTGCCAGCAGTGGGGGGACAGCAAGCTCCTACAATGAGCAGTTCTTC. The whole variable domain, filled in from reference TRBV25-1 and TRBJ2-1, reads EADIYQTPRYLVIGTGKKITLECSQTMGHDKMYWYQQDPGMELHLIHYSYGVNSTEKGDLSSESTVSRIRTEHFPLTLESARPSHTSQYLCASSGGTASSYNEQFFGPGTRLTVL.